The rows below give T cell receptor beta chains drawn from one sample of a study of blood T cell repertoires in COVID-19. TCRdb's copy holds only in-frame clones and misses some; the assay was immunoSEQ multiplex PCR. The data hold approximately 150,000 clones, with approximately 84% observed a single time. The material sequenced was PBMCs or T cells enriched from blood (not recorded which). These receptors were collected from a woman between 50 and 59 years old with acute COVID-19. CDR3s include the opening cysteine and the closing phenylalanine or tryptophan. A D gene is named only where the DNA matches it firmly. Expanded clones are given a class, and other clones once, few, many or no size at all.

TRBV5-5	.	TRBD2	17	TRBJ2-5	CASSARTSGLYQETQYF	TGTGCCAGCAGCGCCCGGACTAGCGGTTTGTACCAAGAGACCCAGTACTTC
TRBV7-2	few	TRBD1	17	TRBJ2-7	CASSFGGPGTGVYEQYF	TGTGCCAGCAGCTTTGGGGGGCCCGGGACAGGGGTCTACGAGCAGTACTTC
TRBV28	.	TRBD1	15	TRBJ2-3	CASSPGTGQADTQYF	TGTGCCAGCAGTCCCGGGACAGGCCAGGCAGATACGCAGTATTTT
TRBV6-2/TRBV6-3	.	.	17	TRBJ2-1	CASSYSTMGSQANEQFF	TGTGCCAGCAGTTACTCCACTATGGGGAGTCAGGCGAATGAGCAGTTCTTC
TRBV9	.	.	15	TRBJ2-3	CASNLAGGGTDTQYF	TGTGCCAGCAACTTAGCCGGGGGTGGAACAGATACGCAGTATTTT
TRBV29-1	.	TRBD2	13	TRBJ2-7	CSVDSAGAHEQYF	TGCAGCGTTGATTCGGCGGGAGCGCACGAGCAGTACTTC
TRBV7-6	once	.	15	TRBJ2-5	CASTFSPRGVETQYF	TGTGCCAGCACCTTCAGTCCTCGGGGTGTAGAGACCCAGTACTTC
TRBV7-9	.	TRBD2	16	TRBJ2-7	CASSPRLAGEHYEQYF	TGTGCCAGCAGCCCCCGACTAGCGGGAGAGCATTACGAGCAGTACTTC
TRBV5-1	few	.	12	TRBJ2-7	CASSFAGHEQYF	TGCGCCAGCAGCTTCGCGGGTCACGAGCAGTACTTC
TRBV6-5	many	.	10	TRBJ2-5	CASSRETQYF	TGTGCCAGCAGCCGGGAGACCCAGTACTTC
TRBV19	.	TRBD1	17	TRBJ1-2	CASKTGTGGAFGYGYTF	TGTGCCAGTAAAACCGGGACAGGGGGCGCCTTCGGCTATGGCTACACCTTC
TRBV30	.	.	13	TRBJ1-3	CACLGSSGNTIYF	TGTGCCTGCCTGGGCAGCTCTGGAAACACCATATATTTT
TRBV19	.	TRBD2	16	TRBJ2-1	CASQDRAGSSYNEQFF	TGTGCCAGTCAAGATCGAGCGGGAAGCTCCTACAATGAGCAGTTCTTC
TRBV3-1/TRBV3-2	.	.	14	TRBJ1-2	CASSARRGKGGYTF	TGTGCCAGCAGCGCCCGACGGGGGAAGGGAGGCTACACCTTC
TRBV9	.	TRBD2	17	TRBJ2-1	CASSATFTSGGDNEQFF	TGTGCCAGCAGCGCCACATTCACTAGCGGGGGAGACAATGAGCAGTTCTTC
TRBV4-2	once	TRBD1	16	TRBJ2-7	CASSLGQGTSAYEQYF	TGTGCCAGCAGCCTAGGACAGGGGACTTCGGCCTACGAGCAGTACTTC
TRBV29-1	.	TRBD1	16	TRBJ1-3	CSATRTGDYSGNTIYF	TGCAGCGCCACCCGGACAGGCGACTACTCTGGAAACACCATATATTTT
TRBV10-3	.	.	14	TRBJ2-1	CAISEAEDYNEQFF	TGTGCCATCAGTGAGGCAGAGGACTACAATGAGCAGTTCTTC
TRBV6-2/TRBV6-3	.	TRBD2	17	TRBJ2-1	CASSSGLAGSSYNEQFF	TGTGCCAGCAGTTCCGGACTAGCGGGGAGCTCCTACAATGAGCAGTTCTTC
TRBV27	.	.	12	TRBJ1-1	CASSSADTEAFF	TGTGCCAGCAGTTCCGCGGACACTGAAGCTTTCTTT
TRBV11-2	.	.	14	TRBJ1-2	CASSLDRGNYGYTF	TGTGCCAGCAGCTTAGACAGGGGCAACTATGGCTACACCTTC
TRBV24-1	.	.	14	TRBJ2-1	CATSPSGSSNEQFF	TGTGCCACCTCCCCAAGCGGATCCTCCAATGAGCAGTTCTTC
TRBV3-1/TRBV3-2	.	TRBD2	15	TRBJ2-1	CASSLQAGGENGQFF	TGTGCCAGCAGCCTACAAGCGGGAGGGGAGAATGGGCAGTTCTTC
TRBV4-1	.	TRBD2	16	TRBJ2-5	CASSQTGLAGVGTQYF	TGCGCCAGCAGCCAAACGGGACTAGCGGGAGTTGGTACCCAGTACTTC
TRBV24-1	.	TRBD1	16	TRBJ2-2	CATSAGTGFETGELFF	TGTGCCACCAGTGCCGGGACAGGTTTCGAAACCGGGGAGCTGTTTTTT
TRBV6-1	.	.	16	TRBJ2-2	CASSEWARPNTGELFF	TGTGCCAGCAGTGAGTGGGCTCGGCCGAACACCGGGGAGCTGTTTTTT
TRBV24-1	.	.	14	TRBJ2-3	CATSESTATDTQYF	TGTGCCACCAGTGAATCGACAGCCACAGATACGCAGTATTTT
TRBV7-2	.	.	13	TRBJ1-6	CASSRDTRLPLHF	TGTGCCAGCAGCAGGGACACCAGATTACCCCTCCACTTT
TRBV7-9	.	TRBD2	13	TRBJ2-1	CASSWTSENEQFF	TGTGCCAGCAGCTGGACTAGCGAGAATGAGCAGTTCTTC
TRBV30	.	TRBD1	17	TRBJ1-1	CAWSPPGQGGLNTEAFF	TGTGCCTGGAGCCCTCCGGGACAGGGCGGCTTGAACACTGAAGCTTTCTTT
TRBV3-1/TRBV3-2	.	.	16	TRBJ1-6	CASSQGGPGGTSPLHF	TGTGCCAGCAGCCAAGGGGGGCCCGGGGGGACGTCACCCCTCCACTTT
TRBV3-1/TRBV3-2	few	.	14	TRBJ1-4	CASSPYRGNEKLFF	TGTGCCAGCAGTCCTTACCGGGGGAATGAAAAACTGTTTTTT
TRBV27	.	TRBD2	19	TRBJ2-1	CASSPTSRMTSGTHNEQFF	TGTGCCAGCAGTCCTACATCACGGATGACTAGCGGGACACACAATGAGCAGTTCTTC
TRBV23-1	.	TRBD1	21	TRBJ1-1	CASSQVCPWTGGRRGNTEAFF	TGCGCCAGCAGTCAGGTTTGTCCCTGGACAGGGGGAAGAAGGGGGAACACTGAAGCTTTCTTT
TRBV5-1	.	TRBD2	18	TRBJ2-1	CASSFQLAGGPTYNEQFF	TGCGCCAGCAGTTTTCAACTAGCGGGAGGCCCAACCTACAATGAGCAGTTCTTC
TRBV30	.	TRBD2	21	TRBJ2-4	CAWSGNRDPGLAGVAKNIQYF	TGTGCCTGGAGTGGGAACAGGGATCCGGGACTAGCGGGAGTAGCCAAAAACATTCAGTACTTC
TRBV18	.	TRBD2	17	TRBJ2-3	CASSRRTSGASTDTQYF	TGTGCCAGCTCCCGCCGGACTAGCGGCGCCAGCACAGATACGCAGTATTTT
TRBV3-1/TRBV3-2	.	TRBD2	13	TRBJ2-7	CASRISGSYEQYF	TGTGCCAGCAGGATTAGCGGGAGCTACGAGCAGTACTTC
TRBV5-4	.	TRBD2	17	TRBJ2-5	CASSFPVSGGPEETQYF	TGTGCCAGCAGCTTCCCGGTTTCGGGAGGGCCTGAAGAGACCCAGTACTTC
TRBV4-2	once	TRBD1	16	TRBJ1-5	CASSQEGQGVQGPQHF	TGTGCCAGCAGCCAAGAGGGACAGGGGGTCCAAGGGCCCCAGCATTTT
TRBV4-1	.	TRBD1	14	TRBJ1-1	CASSQEGTGGLAFF	TGCGCCAGCAGCCAAGAGGGGACAGGGGGCTTGGCTTTCTTT
TRBV5-1	.	.	14	TRBJ2-5	CASSPVQGQETQYF	TGCGCCAGCAGCCCCGTTCAGGGGCAAGAGACCCAGTACTTC
TRBV7-2	once	TRBD2	15	TRBJ2-1	CASSHLAGRYNEQFF	TGTGCCAGCAGCCATTTAGCGGGCAGATACAATGAGCAGTTCTTC
TRBV6-2/TRBV6-3	.	.	13	TRBJ2-2	CASSSQGAGELFF	TGTGCCAGCAGTTCACAGGGCGCCGGGGAGCTGTTTTTT
TRBV29-1	.	.	11	TRBJ2-7	CSVTSSHEQYF	TGCAGCGTGACTAGTTCCCACGAGCAGTACTTC
TRBV2	.	TRBD1	13	TRBJ1-1	CASARQGITEAFF	TGTGCCAGCGCACGACAGGGGATCACTGAAGCTTTCTTT
TRBV3-1/TRBV3-2	once	.	16	TRBJ2-2	CASSPVGGGGTGELFF	TGTGCCAGCAGCCCTGTCGGGGGAGGGGGAACCGGGGAGCTGTTTTTT
TRBV5-6	once	TRBD2	15	TRBJ2-1	CASSPLAGDLNEQFF	TGTGCCAGCAGCCCTCTAGCGGGAGATCTAAATGAGCAGTTCTTC
TRBV29-1	.	TRBD1	17	TRBJ2-7	CSVLPGQGNVNSYEQYF	TGCAGCGTACTACCGGGACAGGGGAATGTGAACTCCTACGAGCAGTACTTC
TRBV27	.	TRBD2	18	TRBJ2-1	CASSLTWREGQIYNEQFF	TGTGCCAGCAGTTTAACTTGGCGGGAGGGACAAATTTACAATGAGCAGTTCTTC
TRBV25-1	.	.	14	TRBJ1-6	CASSMPGNNSPLHF	TGTGCCAGCAGTATGCCGGGAAATAATTCACCCCTCCACTTT
TRBV4-1	once	.	12	TRBJ1-1	CASSQRDTEAFF	TGCGCCAGCAGCCAACGGGACACTGAAGCTTTCTTT
TRBV9	.	.	17	TRBJ1-3	CASSVAGGGLSGNTIYF	TGTGCCAGCAGCGTAGCCGGCGGGGGGCTCTCTGGAAACACCATATATTTT
TRBV11-1	.	TRBD1	15	TRBJ1-3	CASSILGQDWNTIYF	TGTGCCAGCAGCATACTCGGACAGGATTGGAACACCATATATTTT
TRBV6-4	.	.	15	TRBJ2-1	CASSDTSVFGDEQFF	TGTGCCAGCAGTGATACATCGGTTTTCGGGGATGAGCAGTTCTTC
TRBV5-1	.	.	13	TRBJ1-2	CASSLSGDYGYTF	TGCGCCAGCAGCTTGTCAGGGGACTATGGCTACACCTTC
TRBV6-1	once	TRBD2	19	TRBJ2-3	CASSESSGGVAGNTDTQYF	TGTGCCAGCAGTGAATCTTCGGGAGGGGTAGCGGGAAACACAGATACGCAGTATTTT
TRBV5-4	.	TRBD1	14	TRBJ1-2	CASSGGQAGYGYTF	TGTGCCAGCAGCGGGGGACAGGCAGGCTATGGCTACACCTTC
TRBV11-2	once	.	16	TRBJ2-1	CASSLVSSDSANEQFF	TGTGCCAGCAGCTTAGTATCTAGCGATAGTGCGAATGAGCAGTTCTTC